This is a list of T cell receptor beta chains from one sample in a study of CD8 T cells in ankylosing spondylitis. MiXCR, run by TCRdb on the 5' RACE reads, gives a single entry per CDR3 protein. The sample has hundreds of thousands of distinct CDR3 sequences, about 10% seen once; the top ten hold around 0.51%. Sample: blood, either unsorted or a sorted T cell fraction (not recorded which). Every receptor here comes from a male donor with ankylosing spondylitis. CDR3s include the opening cysteine and the closing phenylalanine or tryptophan. A D gene is named only where the DNA matches it firmly. Part of the rows lack a size; the others show once, few, many or a class for expanded clones.

TRBV7-9	.	TRBJ1-2	many	TGTGCCAGCAGCTTAGCAGGAACATCGGGCGGCTACACCTTC	CASSLAGTSGGYTF
TRBV20-1	TRBD2	TRBJ2-5	few	TGCAGTGCTAGCCGATCCATCGGACTAGCGGGAGTAGGGTTGCCCCAGTACTTC	CSASRSIGLAGVGLPQYF
TRBV12-3/TRBV12-4	.	TRBJ2-1	few	TGTGCCAGCAGTTTAAATTTTGGCAGCCAGCAGTTCTTC	CASSLNFGSQQFF
TRBV10-3	TRBD1	TRBJ1-6	few	TGTGCCATCAGTGGACAGGGGATTCAGGGAACCTATAATTCACCCCTCCACTTT	CAISGQGIQGTYNSPLHF
TRBV11-2	.	TRBJ1-1	.	TGTGCCAGCAGCCCCGACTTCGCTGAAGCTTTCTTT	CASSPDFAEAFF
TRBV20-1	TRBD2	TRBJ2-7	.	TGCAGTGCTAGATGGCGCCGCGCGGGGGATTTCTCCTACGAGCAGTACTTC	CSARWRRAGDFSYEQYF
TRBV7-6	.	TRBJ2-7	few	TGTGCCAGCAGCTTAGCGAATGGACCAAGCTACGAGCAGTACTTC	CASSLANGPSYEQYF
TRBV18	.	TRBJ2-2	.	TGTGCCAGCTCCGAAGACTGGACCGGGGAGCTGTTTTTT	CASSEDWTGELFF
TRBV12-3/TRBV12-4	TRBD1	TRBJ1-6	many	TGTGCCAGCAGTCCACAGGGGGCCGCTTCACCCCTCCACTTT	CASSPQGAASPLHF
TRBV5-6	.	TRBJ2-3	few	TGTGCCAGCAGCCTCGGGCCTCCTGTTGGGCTCACAGATACGCAGTATTTT	CASSLGPPVGLTDTQYF
TRBV10-2	.	TRBJ2-5	.	TGCGCCAGCAGTGAACTGGGAGGGGGGACCCAGTACTTC	CASSELGGGTQYF
TRBV6-5	.	TRBJ1-5	.	TGTGCCAGCAGTTACCTCGGGTACAATCAGCCCCAGCATTTT	CASSYLGYNQPQHF
TRBV15	.	TRBJ1-2	many	TGTGCCACCAGTTCGCTGTGGAATGGCTACACCTTC	CATSSLWNGYTF
TRBV15	.	TRBJ2-1	few	TGTGCCACCAGCAGAGATCGTGACTTAAACTACAATGAGCAGTTCTTC	CATSRDRDLNYNEQFF
TRBV5-1	.	TRBJ2-7	few	TGCGCCAGCAGCTTGGTGGCAGGGTCTCACGAGCAGTACTTC	CASSLVAGSHEQYF
TRBV29-1	TRBD1	TRBJ1-1	many	TGCAGCGTTTTGGGACAGGTGAACACTGAAGCTTTCTTT	CSVLGQVNTEAFF
TRBV20-1	.	TRBJ1-1	.	TGCAGTGCCGGACAGAGCATGAACACTGAAGCTTTCTTT	CSAGQSMNTEAFF
TRBV7-2	.	TRBJ2-1	few	TGTGCCAGCAGCTTAGACGTTCTAGTTCCCTACAATGAGCAGTTCTTC	CASSLDVLVPYNEQFF
TRBV20-1	.	TRBJ1-2	many	TGCAGTGCTAGAGCCCAGTTTAACTATGGCTACACCTTC	CSARAQFNYGYTF
TRBV12-3/TRBV12-4	.	TRBJ2-2	many	TGTGCCATCACTCTTAAGAACACCGGGGAGCTGTTTTTT	CAITLKNTGELFF
TRBV5-1	TRBD1	TRBJ2-5	few	TGCGCCAGCAGCCCCACAGGGGTTCAAGAGACCCAGTACTTC	CASSPTGVQETQYF
TRBV7-2	TRBD1	TRBJ1-5	.	TGTGCCAGCAGCTTAGTGGGGACAGATTATCAGCCCCAGCATTTT	CASSLVGTDYQPQHF
TRBV7-6	TRBD2	TRBJ2-1	few	TGTGCCAGCAGCTTAGATCCGGGAGGGCCGAGTGAGCAGTTCTTC	CASSLDPGGPSEQFF
TRBV13	.	TRBJ1-1	.	TGTGCCAGCAGCTTCCCGGGGCAGGACACTGAAGCTTTCTTT	CASSFPGQDTEAFF
TRBV20-1	.	TRBJ2-7	few	TGCAGTGCCCATCAGGAGGGGAGGTACGAGCAGTACTTC	CSAHQEGRYEQYF
TRBV20-1	TRBD2	TRBJ2-2	few	TGCAGTGCTAGTCTCGCACTAGCGGGAGTCGGGGAGCTGTTTTTT	CSASLALAGVGELFF
TRBV5-1	TRBD2	TRBJ2-7	.	TGCGCCAGCAGCCCCCATGGGACTAGCCGATACTACGAGCAGTACTTC	CASSPHGTSRYYEQYF
TRBV7-9	.	TRBJ2-7	.	TGTGCCAGCAGCTTGAGGGGTAGCGACTCCTACGAGCAGTACTTC	CASSLRGSDSYEQYF